The next 9 T cell receptor beta chains were all read from a single sample in a study of blood T cell repertoires in COVID-19. Sequencing used immunoSEQ multiplex PCR; TCRdb keeps in-frame clones, though not all of them. Among roughly 80,000 clones, almost 85% were seen once, and the ten largest hold less than 25%. The specimen sequenced was peripheral blood. Source of these receptors: a human donor in a cohort sampled during active COVID-19.

The rearrangement joins TRBV12-5 to TRBJ2-1, with D possibly TRBD1 on 6 matching bases. CDR1 and CDR2 (germline): LGHNT, FRNRAP. This CDR3 has 15 residues. V lost 1 base, J lost 8 bases, and 15 bases lay in between. For the CDR3, the DNA is TGTGCTAGTGGTTTGGGACAGGTCCCAGTCGATGAGCAGTTCTTC. Protein: CASGLGQVPVDEQFF.

The rearrangement joins TRBV19 to TRBJ2-1; D gene uncertain. V shed 7 bases and J shed 4 bases, with 14 bases lying between them. CDR3 size: 14 residues. Germline V gives CDR1 LNHDA, CDR2 SQIVND (reference sequence). CDR3 in amino acids: CASNHGRLYNEQFF. The DNA of the CDR3 is TGTGCCAGTAACCATGGTAGACTTTACAATGAGCAGTTCTTC. The whole variable domain, filled in from reference TRBV19 and TRBJ2-1, reads DGGITQSPKYLFRKEGQNVTLSCEQNLNHDAMYWYRQDPGQGLRLIYYSQIVNDFQKGDIAEGYSVSREKKESFPLTVTSAQKNPTAFYLCASNHGRLYNEQFFGPGTRLTVL.

The gene calls are TRBV6-5 and TRBJ1-2, with 8 bases identical to TRBD1. Losses at the gene ends were 7 bases for V and 5 bases for J; bases not matched to a gene: 9. In germline, CDR1 is MNHEY, CDR2 SVGAGI. CDR3 length: 14 residues. CDR3 in amino acids: CASTRGQVRYGYTF. CDR3 bases: TGTGCCAGCACCCGGGGACAGGTCCGATATGGCTACACCTTC.

The V call is TRBV18, the J call TRBJ2-6; TRBD1 agrees at 7 bases. V trimming: 5 bases; J trimming: 2 bases; junction bases outside the gene matches: 3. Germline V gene sequence: CDR1 KGHSH, CDR2 LQKENI. The CDR3 is made up of 15 amino acids. CDR3 sequence (DNA): TGTGCCAGCTCAGCAGACAGGGCTGGGGCCAACGTCCTGACTTTC. As protein: CASSADRAGANVLTF.

The V and J genes are TRBV11-2 and TRBJ1-2; no clear D gene. V dropped 0 bases and J dropped 6 bases, with 14 bases sitting between them. The germline V gene has CDR1 SGHAT and CDR2 FQNNGV. The CDR3 consists of 15 residues. CDR3: CASSLDNRRVNGYTF. The DNA of the CDR3 is TGTGCCAGCAGCTTAGATAACCGCCGCGTAAATGGCTACACCTTC.

The genes are TRBV18 and TRBJ1-1; D might be TRBD1 (5 bases). The germline CDR1 and CDR2 sequences are KGHSH and LQKENI. Trimming stripped 3 bases from V and 1 base from J, with 12 bases between. The CDR3 totals 15 residues. Written as DNA, the CDR3 is TGTGCCAGCTCACCCAGGGTGGCTCCGAACACTGAAGCTTTCTTT. Amino acids: CASSPRVAPNTEAFF.

Remarks on this clone: The sample holds other DNA sequences that translate to the same CDR3. The chain is built from TRBV29-1 and TRBJ1-1; D is possibly TRBD1 (6 bases). The V gene's germline CDR1 is SQVTM and CDR2 ANQGSEA. V was cut by 7 bases and J by 2 bases, with 14 bases left in between. The CDR3 extends over 13 amino acids. The CDR3 loop is CSGTGHLNTEAFF. CDR3 in DNA: TGCAGCGGCACGGGACACCTAAACACTGAAGCTTTCTTT.

The chain employs TRBV18 and TRBJ1-1, with 8 positions matching TRBD1. Per the germline V gene, CDR1 is KGHSH and CDR2 is LQKENI. V shed 5 bases and J 7 bases; nucleotides not matched to a gene: 3. This CDR3 has 12 amino acids. The CDR3 region has the DNA TGTGCCAGCTCATCGGACAGGGTTGAAGCTTTCTTT. This translates into CASSSDRVEAFF.

The V and J genes are TRBV11-2 and TRBJ1-1; 8 positions match TRBD1. In germline, CDR1 is SGHAT, CDR2 FQNNGV. This CDR3 is built from 17 residues. V was pared by 5 bases and J by 5 bases, with 16 bases of the junction left unmatched. CDR3: CASSQRTGMFSGTEAFF. CDR3 sequence (DNA): TGTGCCAGCAGCCAGAGGACAGGGATGTTTTCGGGGACTGAAGCTTTCTTT.